This T cell receptor (beta chain) was sequenced for a study of beta chain features in type 1 diabetes. Study details: Examination spanned around 110,000,000 sorted cells from all samples.

To note about this clone: Its specificity is not known. The sample carries other DNA sequences with the same CDR3.

Study results and limitations: Whether TCRB rearrangement is influenced by HLA type was left unresolved in this analysis. Moderately but significantly shorter TCRB CDR3s were found in Type 1 diabetes patients in all four CD4+ subsets. Reads derived from cDNA could over-represent cells showing high TCR expression.

Isolated RNA was reverse transcribed in full, so expressed TCRB transcripts were sequenced. Libraries were prepared by immunoSEQ multiplex PCR; TCRdb keeps only in-frame clonotypes and omits some of them. The repertoire consists of under 300,000 clones, with 27% occurring once and the leading ten covering under 5%. CDR1 is SGHRS and CDR2 is YFSETQ in the germline V gene. The CDR3 covers 13 residues. The V end was cut by 0 bases, the J end by 3 bases, with 6 bases between. Material: central memory CD4+ T cells from blood. The receptor comes from a young man in good health. The chain recombines TRBV5-1 with TRBJ2-5; D not certain. The CDR3 nucleotides are TGCGCCAGCAGCTTGGGAGGAGAAGAGACCCAGTACTTC. This translates into CASSLGGEETQYF. Filled out from reference TRBV5-1 and TRBJ2-5, the complete variable domain reads KAGVTQTPRYLIKTRGQQVTLSCSPISGHRSVSWYQQTPGQGLQFLFEYFSETQRNKGNFPGRFSGRQFSNSRSEMNVSTLELGDSALYLCASSLGGEETQYFGPGTRLLVL.